The source of this T cell receptor (beta chain) is a study of blood T cell repertoires in COVID-19. At the level of the study: Sites in the United States, Italy and Spain provided acute and convalescent COVID-19 samples. T cells, B-cell-depleted T cells, or PBMCs provided the cDNA or gDNA that served as material.

Per the study methods: Using reference gene primer amplification, nucleated cell counts were estimated. Only in-frame clones appear in the TCRdb table, and some are missing; sequencing was by immunoSEQ multiplex PCR. The V and J calls and clone size are taken from that table; D and trimming were inferred from the DNA. The repertoire includes around 200,000 clones, around 87% of them detected once, and just under 2.5% sits in the top ten. This CDR3 comprises 16 residues. Trimming took 1 base from V and 7 from J; bases not matched to a gene: 3. Germline V gives CDR1 LGHNT, CDR2 FRNRAP. The chain links TRBV12-5 to TRBJ1-6; 11 bases are a match to TRBD1. The sample comprised peripheral blood. The clonotype was recovered from a man in his forties or fifties with active or convalescent COVID-19. The CDR3 sequence is CASGLAGQGANSPLHF. CDR3 DNA sequence: TGTGCTAGTGGTTTGGCAGGACAGGGGGCCAATTCACCCCTCCACTTT.